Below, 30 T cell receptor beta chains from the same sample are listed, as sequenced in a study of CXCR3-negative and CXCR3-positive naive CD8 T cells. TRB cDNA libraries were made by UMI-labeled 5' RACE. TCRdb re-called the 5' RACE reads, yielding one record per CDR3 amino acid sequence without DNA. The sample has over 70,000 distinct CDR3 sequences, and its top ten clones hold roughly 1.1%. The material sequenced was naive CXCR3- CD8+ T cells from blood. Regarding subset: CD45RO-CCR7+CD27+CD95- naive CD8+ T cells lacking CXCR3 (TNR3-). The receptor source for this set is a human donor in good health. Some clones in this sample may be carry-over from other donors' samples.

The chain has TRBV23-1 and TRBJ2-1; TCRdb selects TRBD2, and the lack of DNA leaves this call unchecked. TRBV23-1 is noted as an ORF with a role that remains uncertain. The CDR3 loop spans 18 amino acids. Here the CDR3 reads CASSQLGPSSGPYNEQFF.

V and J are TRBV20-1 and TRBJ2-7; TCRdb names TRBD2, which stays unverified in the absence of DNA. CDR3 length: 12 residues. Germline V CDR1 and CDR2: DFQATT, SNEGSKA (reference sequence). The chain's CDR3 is CSIGDSTYEQYF.

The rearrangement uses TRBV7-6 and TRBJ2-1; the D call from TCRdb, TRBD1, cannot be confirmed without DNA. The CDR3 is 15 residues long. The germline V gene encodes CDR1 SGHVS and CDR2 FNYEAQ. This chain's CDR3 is CASSSKDRGRHEQFF.

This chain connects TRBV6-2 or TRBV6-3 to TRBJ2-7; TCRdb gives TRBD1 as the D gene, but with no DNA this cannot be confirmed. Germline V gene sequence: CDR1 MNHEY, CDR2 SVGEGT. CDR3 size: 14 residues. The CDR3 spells CASSYDGGGIEQYF.

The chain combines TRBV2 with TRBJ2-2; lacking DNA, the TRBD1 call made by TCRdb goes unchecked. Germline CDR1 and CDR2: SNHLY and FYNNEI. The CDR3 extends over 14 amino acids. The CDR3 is CASRGTGGTGELFF.

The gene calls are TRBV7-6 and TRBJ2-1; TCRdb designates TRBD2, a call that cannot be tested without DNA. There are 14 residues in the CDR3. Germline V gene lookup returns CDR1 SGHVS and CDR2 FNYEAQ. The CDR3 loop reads CASSLAAGNNEQFF.

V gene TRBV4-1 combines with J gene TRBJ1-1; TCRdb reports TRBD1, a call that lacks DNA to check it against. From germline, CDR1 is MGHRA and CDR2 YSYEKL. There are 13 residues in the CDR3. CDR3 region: CASSQTGNTEAFF.

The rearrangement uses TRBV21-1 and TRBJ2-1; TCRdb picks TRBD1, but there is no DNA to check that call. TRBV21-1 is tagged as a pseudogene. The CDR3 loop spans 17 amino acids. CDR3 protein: CASSKRAGGRRCNEQFF.

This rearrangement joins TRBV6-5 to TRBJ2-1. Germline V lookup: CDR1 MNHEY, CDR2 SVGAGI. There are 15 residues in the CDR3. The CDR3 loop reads CASSYGKPSYNEQFF.

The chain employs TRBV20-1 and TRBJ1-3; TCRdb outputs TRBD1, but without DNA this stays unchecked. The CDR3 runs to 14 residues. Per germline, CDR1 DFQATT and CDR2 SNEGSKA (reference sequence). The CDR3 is CSASPTASGNTIYF.

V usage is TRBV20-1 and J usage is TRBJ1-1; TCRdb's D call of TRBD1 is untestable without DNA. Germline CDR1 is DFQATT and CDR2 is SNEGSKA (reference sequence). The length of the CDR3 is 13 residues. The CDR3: CSARGSAGAEAFF.

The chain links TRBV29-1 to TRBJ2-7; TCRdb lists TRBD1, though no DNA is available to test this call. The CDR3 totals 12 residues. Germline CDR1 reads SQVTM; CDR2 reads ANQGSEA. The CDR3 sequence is CSVWGMSYEQYF.

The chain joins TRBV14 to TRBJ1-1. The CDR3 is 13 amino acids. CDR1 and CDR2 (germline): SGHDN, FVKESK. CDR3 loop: CASSQLSYTEAFF.

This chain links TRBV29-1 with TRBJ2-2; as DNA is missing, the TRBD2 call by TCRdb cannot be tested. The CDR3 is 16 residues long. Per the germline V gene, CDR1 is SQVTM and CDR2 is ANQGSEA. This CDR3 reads CSVLAGSSANTGELFF.

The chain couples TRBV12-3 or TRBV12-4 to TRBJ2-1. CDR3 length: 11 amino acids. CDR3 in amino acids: CASRVEREQFF.

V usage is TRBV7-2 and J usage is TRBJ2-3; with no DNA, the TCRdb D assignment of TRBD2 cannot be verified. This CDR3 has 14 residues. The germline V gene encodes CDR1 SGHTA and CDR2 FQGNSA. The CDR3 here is CASSSLLGVDTQYF.

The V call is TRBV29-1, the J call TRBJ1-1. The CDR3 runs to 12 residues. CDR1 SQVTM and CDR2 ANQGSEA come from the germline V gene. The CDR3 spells CSVMNDGPEAFF. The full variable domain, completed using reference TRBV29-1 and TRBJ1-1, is SAVISQKPSRDICQRGTSLTIQCQVDSQVTMMFWYRQQPGQSLTLIATANQGSEATYESGFVIDKFPISRPNLTFSTLTVSNMSPEDSSIYLCSVMNDGPEAFFGQGTRLTVV.

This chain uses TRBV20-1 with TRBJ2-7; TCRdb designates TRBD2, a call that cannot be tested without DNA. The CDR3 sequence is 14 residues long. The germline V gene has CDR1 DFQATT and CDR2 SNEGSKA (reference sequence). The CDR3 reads CSARDSGEIYEQYF.

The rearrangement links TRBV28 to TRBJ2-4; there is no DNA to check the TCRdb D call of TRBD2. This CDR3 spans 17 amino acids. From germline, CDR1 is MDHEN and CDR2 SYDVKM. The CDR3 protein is CASRTSGGSPSYNEQYF.

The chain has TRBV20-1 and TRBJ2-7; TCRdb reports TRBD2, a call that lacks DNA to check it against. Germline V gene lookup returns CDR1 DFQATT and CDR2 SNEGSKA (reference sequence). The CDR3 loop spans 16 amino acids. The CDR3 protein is CSANYFVGEEWNEQYF.

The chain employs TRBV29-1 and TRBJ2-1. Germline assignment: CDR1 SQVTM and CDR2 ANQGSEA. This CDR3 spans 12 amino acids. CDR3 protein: CSVEAEYNEQFF.

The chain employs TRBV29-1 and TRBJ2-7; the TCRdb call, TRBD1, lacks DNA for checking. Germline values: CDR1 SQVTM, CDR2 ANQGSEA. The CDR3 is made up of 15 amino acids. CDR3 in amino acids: CSVRPGQGLSYEQYF.

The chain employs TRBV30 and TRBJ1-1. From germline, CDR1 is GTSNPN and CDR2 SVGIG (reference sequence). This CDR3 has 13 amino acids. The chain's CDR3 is CAWVDIGNTEAFF.

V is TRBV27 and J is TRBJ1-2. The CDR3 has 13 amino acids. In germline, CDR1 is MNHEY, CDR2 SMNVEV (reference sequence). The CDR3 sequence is CASRGRHDYGYTF.

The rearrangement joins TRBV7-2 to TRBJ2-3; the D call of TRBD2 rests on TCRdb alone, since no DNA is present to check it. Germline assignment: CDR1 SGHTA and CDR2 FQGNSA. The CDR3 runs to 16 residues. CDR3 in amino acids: CASSLDLRGGGDTQYF.

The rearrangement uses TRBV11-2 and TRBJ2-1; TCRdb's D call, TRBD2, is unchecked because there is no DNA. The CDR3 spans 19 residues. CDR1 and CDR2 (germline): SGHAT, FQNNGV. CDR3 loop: CASILGVLAGTKGDNEQFF.

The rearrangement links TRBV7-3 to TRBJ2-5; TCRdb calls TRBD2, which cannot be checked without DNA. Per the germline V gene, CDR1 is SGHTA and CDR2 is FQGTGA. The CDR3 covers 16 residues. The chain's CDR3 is CASSLLGGRSGETQYF.

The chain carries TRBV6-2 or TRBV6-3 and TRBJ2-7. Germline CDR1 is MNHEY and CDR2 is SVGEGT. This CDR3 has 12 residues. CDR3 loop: CASSYSAGEQYF.

The CDR3 loop reads CSARAGETEAFF. The genes are TRBV20-1 and TRBJ1-1; checking the TCRdb D call of TRBD1 is not possible without DNA. Germline V gene data show CDR1 as DFQATT and CDR2 as SNEGSKA (reference sequence). There are 12 residues in the CDR3.

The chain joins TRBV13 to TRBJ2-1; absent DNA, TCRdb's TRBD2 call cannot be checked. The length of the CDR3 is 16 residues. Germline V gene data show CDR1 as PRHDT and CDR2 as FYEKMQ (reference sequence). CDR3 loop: CASSLLAGLSYNEQFF.